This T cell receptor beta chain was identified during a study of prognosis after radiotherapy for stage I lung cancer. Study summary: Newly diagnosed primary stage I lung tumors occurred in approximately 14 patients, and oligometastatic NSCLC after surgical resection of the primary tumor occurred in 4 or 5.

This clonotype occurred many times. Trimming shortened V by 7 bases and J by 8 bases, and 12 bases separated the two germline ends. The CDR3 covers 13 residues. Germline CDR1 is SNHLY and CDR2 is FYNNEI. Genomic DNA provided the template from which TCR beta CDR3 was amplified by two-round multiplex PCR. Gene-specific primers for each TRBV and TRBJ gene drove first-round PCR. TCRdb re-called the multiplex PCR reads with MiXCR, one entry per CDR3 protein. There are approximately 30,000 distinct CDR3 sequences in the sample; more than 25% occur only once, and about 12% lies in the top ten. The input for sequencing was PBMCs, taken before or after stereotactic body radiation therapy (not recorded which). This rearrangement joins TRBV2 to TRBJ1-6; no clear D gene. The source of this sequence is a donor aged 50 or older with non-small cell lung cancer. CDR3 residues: CASTEIMDSPLHF. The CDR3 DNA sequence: TGTGCCAGCACCGAGATTATGGATTCACCCCTCCACTTT.